The 5 T cell receptor beta chains below come from one sample, sequenced in a study of CD8 T cells in Susac syndrome. Reverse transcription of about 0.5 to 1 ug RNA was performed with random hexamers. From the immunoSEQ multiplex PCR reads, TCRdb called clonotypes with MiXCR, one entry per CDR3 protein. Of about 160,000 distinct CDR3 sequences listed, around 95% are singletons. Sequenced sample: CD4+ T cells from PBMCs. These TCRs come from a human donor with Susac syndrome.

The chain joins TRBV4-3 to TRBJ2-1, with 7 bases lining up with TRBD2. Germline V gene sequence: CDR1 LGHNA, CDR2 YSLEER. V trimming: 0 bases; J trimming: 5 bases; junction bases outside the gene matches: 10. The CDR3 has 17 amino acids. CDR3 loop: CASSQDLGSGIHNEQFF. CDR3 bases: TGCGCCAGCAGCCAAGATTTGGGAAGCGGGATCCACAATGAGCAGTTCTTC.

The genes are TRBV14 and TRBJ2-1, with D possibly TRBD1 on 6 matching bases. The CDR3 is 13 residues long. Trimming cost V 1 base and J 9 bases, with 10 bases left between them. CDR1 and CDR2 (germline): SGHDN, FVKESK. For the CDR3, the DNA is TGTGCCAGCAGCCAAGTTGGGGGCTTTGAGCAGTTCTTC. Encoded protein: CASSQVGGFEQFF.

The chain is built from TRBV4-2 and TRBJ1-1; TRBD1 aligns across 10 bases. This CDR3 comprises 18 residues. J gave up 5 bases and V 0 bases, and 12 bases lay outside the gene matches. From germline, CDR1 is LGHNA and CDR2 YNFKEQ. The CDR3: CASSQDLSGTGEGTEAFF. CDR3 in DNA: TGTGCCAGCAGCCAAGATCTCTCCGGGACAGGGGAGGGGACTGAAGCTTTCTTT.

The chain employs TRBV6-2 or TRBV6-3 and TRBJ2-1; 8 nucleotides match TRBD2. The length of the CDR3 is 12 residues. V trimming: 5 bases; J trimming: 14 bases; junction bases outside the gene matches: 8. The germline CDR1 and CDR2 sequences are MNHEY and SVGEGT. This CDR3 is CASSISPGREFF. CDR3 coding DNA: TGTGCCAGCAGTATCTCCCCCGGGAGGGAGTTCTTC.

This chain joins TRBV20-1 and TRBJ1-2; TRBD1 is a possible D gene (6 bases). Per germline, CDR1 DFQATT and CDR2 SNEGSKA (reference sequence). The CDR3 loop spans 13 amino acids. Trimming took off 6 bases at V and 4 bases at J, with 15 bases between the two ends. CDR3 DNA: TGCAGTGCCCAGAGACAGGAGAGCTATGGCTACACCTTC. It encodes CSAQRQESYGYTF.